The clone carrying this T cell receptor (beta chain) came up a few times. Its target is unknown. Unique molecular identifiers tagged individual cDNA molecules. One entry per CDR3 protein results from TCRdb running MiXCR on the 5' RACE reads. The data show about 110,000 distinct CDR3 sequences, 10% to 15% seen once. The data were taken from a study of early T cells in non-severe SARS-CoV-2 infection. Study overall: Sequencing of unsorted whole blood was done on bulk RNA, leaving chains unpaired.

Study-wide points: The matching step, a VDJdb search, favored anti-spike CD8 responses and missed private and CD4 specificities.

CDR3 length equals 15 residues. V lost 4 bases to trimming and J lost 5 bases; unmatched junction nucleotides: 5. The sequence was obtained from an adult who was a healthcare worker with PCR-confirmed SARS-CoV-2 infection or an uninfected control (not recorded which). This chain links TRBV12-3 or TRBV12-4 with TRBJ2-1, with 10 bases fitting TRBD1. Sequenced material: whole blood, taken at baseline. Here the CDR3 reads CASSSLGQGNNEQFF. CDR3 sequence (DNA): TGTGCCAGCAGTTCCTTGGGACAGGGGAACAATGAGCAGTTCTTC.